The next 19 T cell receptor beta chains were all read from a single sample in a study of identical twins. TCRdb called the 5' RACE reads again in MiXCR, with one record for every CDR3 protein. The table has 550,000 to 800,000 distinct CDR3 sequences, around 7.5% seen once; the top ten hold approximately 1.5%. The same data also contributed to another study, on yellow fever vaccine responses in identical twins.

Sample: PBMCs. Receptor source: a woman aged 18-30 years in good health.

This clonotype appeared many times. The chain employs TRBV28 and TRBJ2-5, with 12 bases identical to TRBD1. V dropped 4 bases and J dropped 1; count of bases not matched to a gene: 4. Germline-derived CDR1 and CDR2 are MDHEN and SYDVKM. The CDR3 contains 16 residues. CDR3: CASSSGTGGVQETQYF. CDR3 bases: TGTGCCAGCAGTTCCGGGACAGGGGGCGTCCAAGAGACCCAGTACTTC.

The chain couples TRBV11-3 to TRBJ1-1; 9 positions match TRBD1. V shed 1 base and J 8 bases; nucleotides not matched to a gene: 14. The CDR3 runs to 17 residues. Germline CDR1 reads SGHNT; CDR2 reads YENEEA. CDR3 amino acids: CASSLGGTGLHRLEAFF. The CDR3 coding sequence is TGTGCCAGCAGCTTAGGTGGGACAGGGCTCCATAGATTAGAAGCTTTCTTT.

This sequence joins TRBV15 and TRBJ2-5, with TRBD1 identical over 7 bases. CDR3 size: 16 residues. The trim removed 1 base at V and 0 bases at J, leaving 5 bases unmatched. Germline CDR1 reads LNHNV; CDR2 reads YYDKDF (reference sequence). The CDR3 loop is CATSRGGTVYQETQYF. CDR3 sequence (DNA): TGTGCCACCAGCAGAGGGGGGACAGTTTACCAAGAGACCCAGTACTTC.

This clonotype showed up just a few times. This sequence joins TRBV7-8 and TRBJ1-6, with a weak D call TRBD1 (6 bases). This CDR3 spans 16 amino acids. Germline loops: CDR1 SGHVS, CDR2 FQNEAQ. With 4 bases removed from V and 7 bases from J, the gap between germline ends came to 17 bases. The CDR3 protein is CASSSVPGESNSPLHF. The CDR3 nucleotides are TGTGCCAGCAGCTCAGTACCAGGGGAATCCAATTCACCCCTCCACTTT.

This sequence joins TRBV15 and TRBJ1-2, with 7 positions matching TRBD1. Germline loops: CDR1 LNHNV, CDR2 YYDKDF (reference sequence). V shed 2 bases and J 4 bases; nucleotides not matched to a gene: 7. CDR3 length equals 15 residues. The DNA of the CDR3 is TGTGCCACCAGCAGATCCCAGGGGGACCCCTATGGCTACACCTTC. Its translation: CATSRSQGDPYGYTF. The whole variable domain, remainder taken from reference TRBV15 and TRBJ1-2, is DAMVIQNPRYQVTQFGKPVTLSCSQTLNHNVMYWYQQKSSQAPKLLFHYYDKDFNNEADTPDNFQSRRPNTSFCFLDIRSPGLGDTAMYLCATSRSQGDPYGYTFGSGTRLTVV.

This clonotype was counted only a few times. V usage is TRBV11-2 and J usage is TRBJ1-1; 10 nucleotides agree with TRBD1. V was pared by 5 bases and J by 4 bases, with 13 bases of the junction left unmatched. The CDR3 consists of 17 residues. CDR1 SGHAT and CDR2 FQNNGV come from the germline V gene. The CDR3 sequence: CASSPTRQGARGTEAFF. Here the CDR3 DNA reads TGTGCCAGCAGCCCGACGAGACAGGGGGCTCGGGGCACTGAAGCTTTCTTT.

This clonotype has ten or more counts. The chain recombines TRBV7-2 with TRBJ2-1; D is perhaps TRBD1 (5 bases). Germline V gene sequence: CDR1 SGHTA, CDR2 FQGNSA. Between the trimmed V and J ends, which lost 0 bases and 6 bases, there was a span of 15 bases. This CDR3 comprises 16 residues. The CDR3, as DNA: TGTGCCAGCAGCTTAGCCAGCAGGGTCAATCGCAATGAGCAGTTCTTC. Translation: CASSLASRVNRNEQFF.

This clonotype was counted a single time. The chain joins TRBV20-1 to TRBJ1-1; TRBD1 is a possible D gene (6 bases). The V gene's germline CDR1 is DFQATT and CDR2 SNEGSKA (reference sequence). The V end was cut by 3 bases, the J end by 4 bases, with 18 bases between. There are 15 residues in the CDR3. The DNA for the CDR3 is TGCAGTGCTAGGGCTATTGGGGGGCTTACCACTGAAGCTTTCTTT. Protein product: CSARAIGGLTTEAFF.

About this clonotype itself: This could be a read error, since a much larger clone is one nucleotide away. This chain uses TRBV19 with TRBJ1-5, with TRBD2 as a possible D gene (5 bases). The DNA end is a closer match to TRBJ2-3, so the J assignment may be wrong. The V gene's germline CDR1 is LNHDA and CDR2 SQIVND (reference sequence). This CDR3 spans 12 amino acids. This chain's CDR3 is CASTTGSQPQYF. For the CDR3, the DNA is TGTGCCAGTACCACGGGGAGTCAGCCCCAGTATTTT.

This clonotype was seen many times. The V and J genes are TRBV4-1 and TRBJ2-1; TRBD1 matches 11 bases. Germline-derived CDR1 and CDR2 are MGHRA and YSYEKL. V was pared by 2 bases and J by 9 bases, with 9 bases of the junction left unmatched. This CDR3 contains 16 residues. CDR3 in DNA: TGCGCCAGCAGCCAATCCCGGGACAGGGGGTTCGTTGAGCAGTTCTTC. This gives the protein CASSQSRDRGFVEQFF.

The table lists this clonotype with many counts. CDR3 bases: TGTGCCAGCAGTTTACCCCGCTTTTTGATAGGTGAGCAGTTCTTC. It specifies CASSLPRFLIGEQFF. The genes are TRBV28 and TRBJ2-1; no definite D call. V shed 2 bases and J shed 9 bases, with 17 bases lying between them. Germline assignment: CDR1 MDHEN and CDR2 SYDVKM. CDR3 length: 15 residues.

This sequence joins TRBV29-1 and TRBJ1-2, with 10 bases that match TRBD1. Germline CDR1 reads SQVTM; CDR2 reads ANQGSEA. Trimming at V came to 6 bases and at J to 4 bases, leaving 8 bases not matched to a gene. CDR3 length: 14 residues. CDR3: CSVRGTGAFYGYTF. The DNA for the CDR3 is TGCAGCGTACGGGGGACAGGGGCCTTCTATGGCTACACCTTC.

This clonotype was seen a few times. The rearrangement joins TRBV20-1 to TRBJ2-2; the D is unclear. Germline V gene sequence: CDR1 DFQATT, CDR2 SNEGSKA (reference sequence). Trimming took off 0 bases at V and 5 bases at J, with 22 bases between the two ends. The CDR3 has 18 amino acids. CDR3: CSARDFRVVVRGTGELFF. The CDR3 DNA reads TGCAGTGCTAGAGATTTCCGCGTTGTGGTCCGTGGGACCGGGGAGCTGTTTTTT.

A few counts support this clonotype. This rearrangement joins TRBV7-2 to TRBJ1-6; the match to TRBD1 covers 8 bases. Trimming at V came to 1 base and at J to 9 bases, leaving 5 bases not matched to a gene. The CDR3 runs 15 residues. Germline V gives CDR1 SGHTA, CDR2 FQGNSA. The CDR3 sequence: CASSLDQGASSPLHF. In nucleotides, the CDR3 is TGTGCCAGCAGCTTAGACCAGGGGGCGAGTTCACCCCTCCACTTT.

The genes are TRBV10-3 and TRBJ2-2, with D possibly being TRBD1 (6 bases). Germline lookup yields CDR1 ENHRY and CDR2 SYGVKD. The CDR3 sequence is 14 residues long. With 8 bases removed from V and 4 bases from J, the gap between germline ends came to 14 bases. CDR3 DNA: TGTGCCATCCCACTCACACAGGGCACCGGGGAGCTGTTTTTT. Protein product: CAIPLTQGTGELFF.

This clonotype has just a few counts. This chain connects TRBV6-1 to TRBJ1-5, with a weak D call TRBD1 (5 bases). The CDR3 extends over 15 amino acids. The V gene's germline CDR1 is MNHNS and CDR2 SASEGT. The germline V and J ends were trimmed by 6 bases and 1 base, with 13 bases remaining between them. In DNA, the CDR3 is TGTGCCAGCAGCACAAGGGACGGAAGCAATCAGCCCCAGCATTTT. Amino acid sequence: CASSTRDGSNQPQHF.

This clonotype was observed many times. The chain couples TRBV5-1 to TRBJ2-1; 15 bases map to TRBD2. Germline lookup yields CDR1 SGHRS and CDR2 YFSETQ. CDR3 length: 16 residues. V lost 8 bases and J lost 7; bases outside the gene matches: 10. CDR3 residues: CASSTPGTSGGNEQFF. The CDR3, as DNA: TGCGCCAGTTCAACCCCCGGGACTAGCGGGGGGAATGAGCAGTTCTTC.

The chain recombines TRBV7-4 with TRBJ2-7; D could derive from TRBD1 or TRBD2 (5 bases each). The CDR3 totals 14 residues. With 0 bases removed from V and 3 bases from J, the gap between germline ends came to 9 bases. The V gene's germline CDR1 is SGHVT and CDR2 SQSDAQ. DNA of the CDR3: TGTGCCAGCAGCTTAGCAGGGACCTACTACGAGCAGTACGTC. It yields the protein CASSLAGTYYEQYV.

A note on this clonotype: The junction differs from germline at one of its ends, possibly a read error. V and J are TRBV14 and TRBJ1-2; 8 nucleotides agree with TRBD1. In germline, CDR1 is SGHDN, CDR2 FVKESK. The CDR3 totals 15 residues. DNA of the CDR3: TGTGCCAGCAGCCAAGGGCCGGGACAGGCAGCCCAAAGTAACTTC. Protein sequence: CASSQGPGQAAQSNF. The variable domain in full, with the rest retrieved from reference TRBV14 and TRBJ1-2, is EAGVTQFPSHSVIEKGQTVTLRCDPISGHDNLYWYRRVMGKEIKFLLHFVKESKQDESGMPNNRFLAERTGGTYSTLKVQPAELEDSGVYFCASSQGPGQAAQSNFGSGTRLTVV.